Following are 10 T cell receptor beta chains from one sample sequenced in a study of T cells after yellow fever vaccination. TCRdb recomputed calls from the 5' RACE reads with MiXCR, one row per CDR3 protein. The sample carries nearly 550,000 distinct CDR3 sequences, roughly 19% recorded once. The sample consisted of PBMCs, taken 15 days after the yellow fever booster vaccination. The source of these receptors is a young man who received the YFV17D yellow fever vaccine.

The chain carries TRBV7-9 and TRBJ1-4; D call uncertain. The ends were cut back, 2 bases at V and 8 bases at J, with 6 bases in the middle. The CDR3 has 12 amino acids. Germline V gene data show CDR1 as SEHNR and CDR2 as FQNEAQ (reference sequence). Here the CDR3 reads CASSLNEEKLFF. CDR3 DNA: TGTGCCAGCAGCTTAAACGAGGAAAAACTGTTTTTT.

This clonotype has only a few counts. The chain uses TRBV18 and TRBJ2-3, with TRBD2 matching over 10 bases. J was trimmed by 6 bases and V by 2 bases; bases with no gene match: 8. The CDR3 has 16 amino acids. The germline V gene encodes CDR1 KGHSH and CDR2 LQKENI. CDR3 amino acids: CASSPTAGGMSDTQYF. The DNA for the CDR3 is TGTGCCAGCTCACCAACAGCGGGAGGGATGAGTGATACGCAGTATTTT.

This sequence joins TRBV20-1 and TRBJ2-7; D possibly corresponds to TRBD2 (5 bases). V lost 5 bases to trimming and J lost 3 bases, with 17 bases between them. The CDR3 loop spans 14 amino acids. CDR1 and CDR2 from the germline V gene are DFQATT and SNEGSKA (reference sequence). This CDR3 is CSALAGNLGYEQYF. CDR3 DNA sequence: TGCAGTGCTTTGGCCGGGAATCTGGGCTACGAGCAGTACTTC.

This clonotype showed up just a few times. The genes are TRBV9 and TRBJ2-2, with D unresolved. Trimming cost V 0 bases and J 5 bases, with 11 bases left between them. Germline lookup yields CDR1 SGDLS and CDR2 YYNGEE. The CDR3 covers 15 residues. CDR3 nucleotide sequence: TGTGCCAGCAGCGTAGGGATGAGCTGGACCGGGGAGCTGTTTTTT. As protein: CASSVGMSWTGELFF.

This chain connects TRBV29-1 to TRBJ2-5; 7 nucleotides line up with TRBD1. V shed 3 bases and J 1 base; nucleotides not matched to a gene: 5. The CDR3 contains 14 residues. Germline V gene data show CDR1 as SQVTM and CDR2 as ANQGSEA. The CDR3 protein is CSVEPGTAQETQYF. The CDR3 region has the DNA TGCAGCGTTGAGCCTGGGACAGCCCAAGAGACCCAGTACTTC.

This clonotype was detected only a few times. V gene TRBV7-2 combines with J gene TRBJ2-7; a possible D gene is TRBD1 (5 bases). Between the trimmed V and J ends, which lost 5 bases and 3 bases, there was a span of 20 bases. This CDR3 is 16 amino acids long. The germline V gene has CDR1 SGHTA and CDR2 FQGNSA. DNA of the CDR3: TGTGCCAGCAGCCCGACTCCCTGGACAAGCAGCTACGAGCAGTACTTC. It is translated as CASSPTPWTSSYEQYF.

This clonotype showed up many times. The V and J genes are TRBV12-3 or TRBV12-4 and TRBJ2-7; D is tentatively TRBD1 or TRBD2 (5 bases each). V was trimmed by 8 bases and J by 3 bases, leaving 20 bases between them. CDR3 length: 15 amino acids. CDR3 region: CASLSLVAGGYEQYF. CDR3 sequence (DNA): TGTGCCAGCCTCTCCCTCGTGGCTGGGGGCTACGAGCAGTACTTC.

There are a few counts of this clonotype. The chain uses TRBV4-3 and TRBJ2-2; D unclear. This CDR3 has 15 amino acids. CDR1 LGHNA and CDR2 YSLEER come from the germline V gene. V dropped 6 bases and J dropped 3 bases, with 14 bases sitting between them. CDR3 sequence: CASRPILWDTGELFF. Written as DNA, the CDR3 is TGCGCCAGCAGGCCAATTTTGTGGGACACCGGGGAGCTGTTTTTT.

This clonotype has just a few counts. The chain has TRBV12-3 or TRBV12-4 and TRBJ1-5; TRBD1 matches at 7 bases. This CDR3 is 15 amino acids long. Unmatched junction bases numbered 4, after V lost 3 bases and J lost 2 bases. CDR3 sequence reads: CASSLRQGGNQPQHF. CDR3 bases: TGTGCCAGCAGTTTGCGGCAGGGGGGCAATCAGCCCCAGCATTTT.

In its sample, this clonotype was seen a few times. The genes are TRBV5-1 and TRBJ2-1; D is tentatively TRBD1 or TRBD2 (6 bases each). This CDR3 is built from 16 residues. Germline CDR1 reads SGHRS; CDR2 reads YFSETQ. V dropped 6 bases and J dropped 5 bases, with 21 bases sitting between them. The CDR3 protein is CASTRAGQGPHNEQFF. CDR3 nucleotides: TGCGCCAGCACACGGGCGGGGCAGGGGCCCCACAATGAGCAGTTCTTC.